This entry lists 25 T cell receptor beta chains sequenced from one sample in a study of shared clonotypes between healthy human individuals. CD45RO negativity and positive selection for CCR7 defined naive CD8 cells, a population that excluded terminally differentiated effector memory CD45RA+ cells. Method: immunoSEQ multiplex PCR; TCRdb's copy keeps in-frame clones and lacks some. Here the sample spans about 1.9 million clones, 85% to 95% being singletons. The source material was naive CD8+ T cells from PBMCs. These receptors were collected from a man aged 18 to 29 in good health. Some clones in this sample may be carry-over from other donors' samples.

This clone was counted once. V gene TRBV27 combines with J gene TRBJ1-2, with D maybe TRBD1 (6 bases). Germline V gene lookup returns CDR1 MNHEY and CDR2 SMNVEV (reference sequence). V lost 6 bases, J lost 5 bases, and 16 bases lay in between. The CDR3 consists of 14 residues. CDR3 nucleotide sequence: TGTGCCAGCAGCGGGGCAGGGGCGAGTTATGGCTACACCTTC. This sequence encodes CASSGAGASYGYTF.

This sequence joins TRBV7-3 and TRBJ2-3; D gene unclear. Germline values: CDR1 SGHTA, CDR2 FQGTGA. V lost 5 bases and J 6 bases, leaving 12 bases between the germline ends. The CDR3 runs to 13 residues. Here the CDR3 DNA reads TGTGCCAGCAGCCCACCGATGATGGATACGCAGTATTTT. Translated: CASSPPMMDTQYF. The whole variable domain, remainder taken from reference TRBV7-3 and TRBJ2-3, is GAGVSQTPSNKVTEKGKYVELRCDPISGHTALYWYRQSLGQGPEFLIYFQGTGAADDSGLPNDRFFAVRPEGSVSTLKIQRTERGDSAVYLCASSPPMMDTQYFGPGTRLTVL.

This clone has a single count. CDR3 DNA: TGTGCCAGCAGTGGGGACCGACACTATGGCTACACCTTC. Translation gives CASSGDRHYGYTF. The chain combines TRBV25-1 with TRBJ1-2, with a weak D call TRBD1 (5 bases). This CDR3 contains 13 residues. CDR1 MGHDK and CDR2 SYGVNS come from the germline V gene. V lost 4 bases to trimming and J lost 3 bases, with 9 bases between them.

The CDR3 sequence: CASSPGTVNNYGYTF. The CDR3 bases are TGCGCCAGCAGCCCAGGGACAGTTAATAACTATGGCTACACCTTC. The rearrangement uses TRBV5-1 and TRBJ1-2, with 7 bases matching TRBD1. V was clipped by 4 bases and J by 1 base; unmatched bases: 7. Germline CDR1 SGHRS, CDR2 YFSETQ. The length of the CDR3 is 15 residues.

The chain uses TRBV27 and TRBJ2-2, with no clear D. The germline CDR1 and CDR2 sequences are MNHEY and SMNVEV (reference sequence). V was cut by 7 bases and J by 1 base, with 10 bases left in between. The CDR3 has 14 amino acids. CDR3 region: CASTHILNTGELFF. CDR3 sequence (DNA): TGTGCCAGCACCCACATCCTGAACACCGGGGAGCTGTTTTTT.

The chain carries TRBV27 and TRBJ2-1, with TRBD2 identical over 10 bases. CDR1 and CDR2 from the germline V gene are MNHEY and SMNVEV (reference sequence). V lost 2 bases, J lost 6 bases, and 10 bases stayed unmatched. The CDR3 is made up of 17 amino acids. DNA of the CDR3: TGTGCCAGCAGTTTACCTAAAGCGGGAGGGCCTCCCAATGAGCAGTTCTTC. Protein: CASSLPKAGGPPNEQFF.

Remarks on this clone: The sample contains more than one DNA sequence encoding this CDR3. The chain combines TRBV9 with TRBJ2-1, with TRBD1 matching over 9 bases. Per germline, CDR1 SGDLS and CDR2 YYNGEE. After removal of 1 base from V and 4 bases from J, the junction contained 3 bases not matched to a gene. This CDR3 has 15 amino acids. This CDR3 is CASSVSGTGYNEQFF. The DNA for the CDR3 is TGTGCCAGCAGCGTAAGTGGGACAGGGTACAATGAGCAGTTCTTC.

The J gene is TRBJ2-7, the V gene TRBV4-1, with TRBD2 identical over 11 bases. This CDR3 region has 17 residues. Trimming cost V 1 base and J 3 bases; bases outside gene matches: 8. Germline values: CDR1 MGHRA, CDR2 YSYEKL. CDR3 DNA: TGCGCCAGCAGCCAAGGAGTCGGAGGGACTAGCGGCTACGAGCAGTACTTC. This translates into CASSQGVGGTSGYEQYF.

The rearrangement uses TRBV27 and TRBJ1-1; perhaps TRBD1 as D (6 bases). The V gene's germline CDR1 is MNHEY and CDR2 SMNVEV (reference sequence). V was trimmed by 5 bases and J by 5 bases, leaving 18 bases between them. This CDR3 contains 15 residues. The CDR3 DNA sequence: TGTGCCAGCAGTCTTCGGACGGGGGCAGGGACTGAAGCTTTCTTT. It specifies CASSLRTGAGTEAFF.

This clone was detected once. V usage is TRBV19 and J usage is TRBJ2-1, with D hard to call. CDR1 is LNHDA and CDR2 is SQIVND in the germline V gene (reference sequence). The CDR3 runs 13 residues. V lost 5 bases, J lost 5 bases, and 10 bases lay in between. CDR3 nucleotide sequence: TGTGCCAGTAGTCCCCCGGACCACAATGAGCAGTTCTTC. This translates into CASSPPDHNEQFF.

This chain joins TRBV12-5 and TRBJ2-1, with D maybe TRBD1 (7 bases). The CDR3 consists of 14 residues. Trimming pared 6 bases from V and 6 bases from J, leaving 15 bases between. Germline CDR1 reads LGHNT; CDR2 reads FRNRAP. CDR3 sequence: CASGPGQGGNEQFF. The CDR3, as DNA: TGTGCTAGTGGCCCCGGGCAGGGGGGCAATGAGCAGTTCTTC.

The CDR3 is CATSRVFNPAAQYF. CDR3 nucleotide sequence: TGTGCCACCAGCAGAGTGTTCAATCCGGCGGCGCAGTATTTT. The chain is built from TRBV15 and TRBJ2-3; D not certain. The CDR3 has 14 amino acids. The germline gives CDR1 LNHNV, CDR2 YYDKDF (reference sequence). Trimming removed 1 base at V and 10 bases at J, with 15 bases between.

The rearrangement uses TRBV9 and TRBJ2-1, with TRBD2 identical over 11 bases. The V gene's germline CDR1 is SGDLS and CDR2 YYNGEE. V lost 3 bases and J lost 9; bases outside the gene matches: 8. This CDR3 is built from 15 residues. CDR3 sequence (DNA): TGTGCCAGCAGCGGAACTAGCGGGAGCGGAATTGAGCAGTTCTTC. Amino acids: CASSGTSGSGIEQFF.

This clone occurred a few times. V gene TRBV30 combines with J gene TRBJ1-1, with D possibly matching TRBD1 (5 bases). The CDR3 is made up of 14 amino acids. V was trimmed by 4 bases and J by 1 base, leaving 13 bases between them. The germline V gene encodes CDR1 GTSNPN and CDR2 SVGIG (reference sequence). Here the CDR3 reads CAWNTGKSNTEAFF. CDR3 nucleotide sequence: TGTGCCTGGAATACAGGCAAATCGAACACTGAAGCTTTCTTT. Full variable domain (missing parts from reference TRBV30 and TRBJ1-1): SQTIHQWPATLVQPVGSPLSLECTVEGTSNPNLYWYRQAAGRGLQLLFYSVGIGQISSEVPQNLSASRPQDRQFILSSKKLLLSDSGFYLCAWNTGKSNTEAFFGQGTRLTVV.

This clone was counted once. The rearrangement joins TRBV7-9 to TRBJ1-2; no clear D gene. The V gene lost 6 bases and the J gene lost 8 bases, with 19 bases spanning the gap. This CDR3 is built from 14 residues. In germline, CDR1 is SEHNR, CDR2 FQNEAQ (reference sequence). CDR3 nucleotide sequence: TGTGCCAGCAGAGGATCGCGCGACGGACTCGGCTACACCTTC. Translating gives CASRGSRDGLGYTF.

This chain joins TRBV13 and TRBJ2-7; 9 bases agree with TRBD1. J gave up 5 bases and V 3 bases, and 5 bases lay outside the gene matches. The CDR3 extends over 14 amino acids. The V gene's germline CDR1 is PRHDT and CDR2 FYEKMQ (reference sequence). In nucleotides, the CDR3 is TGTGCCAGCAGCTTCGAGGACAGGGGCGACGAGCAGTACTTC. Protein sequence: CASSFEDRGDEQYF. Filled out from reference TRBV13 and TRBJ2-7, the complete variable domain reads AAGVIQSPRHLIKEKRETATLKCYPIPRHDTVYWYQQGPGQDPQFLISFYEKMQSDKGSIPDRFSAQQFSDYHSELNMSSLELGDSALYFCASSFEDRGDEQYFGPGTRLTVT.

The genes are TRBV28 and TRBJ1-1; D unclear. Germline V lookup: CDR1 MDHEN, CDR2 SYDVKM. The CDR3 has 13 residues. Deletions cut 5 bases from V and 0 bases from J, with 7 bases between. As DNA, the CDR3 is TGTGCCAGCAGTCCCCCGTTGAACACTGAAGCTTTCTTT. Its translation: CASSPPLNTEAFF.

This clone was observed a single time. This sequence joins TRBV9 and TRBJ1-1; D not certain. Germline V CDR1 and CDR2: SGDLS, YYNGEE. With 0 bases removed from V and 0 bases from J, the gap between germline ends came to 6 bases. This CDR3 has 14 residues. CDR3 region: CASSVGIMNTEAFF. CDR3 DNA sequence: TGTGCCAGCAGCGTAGGCATAATGAACACTGAAGCTTTCTTT.

The chain carries TRBV19 and TRBJ2-7, with D possibly being TRBD2 (7 bases). Trimming shortened V by 4 bases and J by 4 bases, and 17 bases separated the two germline ends. The V gene's germline CDR1 is LNHDA and CDR2 SQIVND (reference sequence). This CDR3 region has 15 residues. The CDR3 is CASSNWTAGWYEQYF. The DNA for the CDR3 is TGTGCCAGTAGTAATTGGACAGCGGGATGGTACGAGCAGTACTTC. Using reference TRBV19 and TRBJ2-7 for the parts outside the CDR3, the full variable domain is DGGITQSPKYLFRKEGQNVTLSCEQNLNHDAMYWYRQDPGQGLRLIYYSQIVNDFQKGDIAEGYSVSREKKESFPLTVTSAQKNPTAFYLCASSNWTAGWYEQYFGPGTRLTVT.

V is TRBV30 and J is TRBJ2-3; 9 nucleotides agree with TRBD2. CDR1 and CDR2 (germline): GTSNPN, SVGIG (reference sequence). The junction had 7 bases not matched to a gene; V was cut back by 0 bases and J by 0 bases. The CDR3 extends over 17 amino acids. The DNA of the CDR3 is TGTGCCTGGAGTGTTCGGGAACTAGCGGGTAGCACAGATACGCAGTATTTT. Translated: CAWSVRELAGSTDTQYF. Variable domain in full (rest from reference TRBV30 and TRBJ2-3): SQTIHQWPATLVQPVGSPLSLECTVEGTSNPNLYWYRQAAGRGLQLLFYSVGIGQISSEVPQNLSASRPQDRQFILSSKKLLLSDSGFYLCAWSVRELAGSTDTQYFGPGTRLTVL.

Comment on this clone: Different DNA sequences within this sample yield the same CDR3. The chain joins TRBV7-9 to TRBJ2-7; a weak D match, TRBD2 (5 bases). CDR1 is SEHNR and CDR2 is FQNEAQ in the germline V gene (reference sequence). The CDR3 consists of 13 residues. The V gene lost 3 bases and the J gene lost 7 bases, with 13 bases spanning the gap. The CDR3 bases are TGTGCCAGCAGCTTGGGCGGGTCGGGGGAGCAGTACTTC. This codes for CASSLGGSGEQYF.

This clone was counted only a few times. CDR3 sequence (DNA): TGTGCCACCAGCCTAAGGACATCCCAAGAGACCCAGTACTTC. Its protein product is CATSLRTSQETQYF. The chain recombines TRBV15 with TRBJ2-5; possible D gene TRBD1, 5 bases. CDR1 is LNHNV and CDR2 is YYDKDF in the germline V gene (reference sequence). This CDR3 comprises 14 residues. V was clipped by 5 bases and J by 1 base, with 11 bases between them. The full variable domain, rest sourced from reference TRBV15 and TRBJ2-5, is DAMVIQNPRYQVTQFGKPVTLSCSQTLNHNVMYWYQQKSSQAPKLLFHYYDKDFNNEADTPDNFQSRRPNTSFCFLDIRSPGLGDTAMYLCATSLRTSQETQYFGPGTRLLVL.

This clone was recorded a few times. Other DNA sequences from this sample encode an identical CDR3 as well. The CDR3 nucleotides are TGTGCCAGCAGTTTACTAGCGGGAGTGGAGACCCAGTACTTC. Its protein is CASSLLAGVETQYF. The chain employs TRBV27 and TRBJ2-5; TRBD2 agrees at 10 bases. CDR1 and CDR2 from the germline V gene are MNHEY and SMNVEV (reference sequence). The CDR3 is made up of 14 amino acids. The trim removed 2 bases at V and 5 bases at J, leaving 2 bases unmatched.

As to this clone: The same CDR3 also results from other DNA sequences found in this sample. V gene TRBV7-2 combines with J gene TRBJ2-1, with D perhaps matching TRBD1 or TRBD2 (5 bases each). V was clipped by 1 base and J by 0 bases, with 7 bases between them. The CDR3 runs to 15 residues. The germline V gene encodes CDR1 SGHTA and CDR2 FQGNSA. CDR3 bases: TGTGCCAGCAGCTTAGGGGGGTACTCCTACAATGAGCAGTTCTTC. Translation gives CASSLGGYSYNEQFF.

The rearrangement uses TRBV11-2 and TRBJ2-2, with 8 bases lining up with TRBD2. V lost 5 bases and J lost 4; bases outside the gene matches: 9. This CDR3 is 16 amino acids long. CDR1 is SGHAT and CDR2 is FQNNGV in the germline V gene. CDR3 bases: TGTGCCAGCAGCCCGAGGACTAGCCGTGGCACCGGGGAGCTGTTTTTT. Residues: CASSPRTSRGTGELFF.